Listed below are T cell receptor beta chains from one sample, sequenced in a study of blood T cell repertoires in COVID-19. The protocol was immunoSEQ multiplex PCR, while the TCRdb copy is restricted to in-frame clones and leaves out a portion. The repertoire has some 70,000 clones, approximately 87% of them found once; the top ten carry just over 8%. Sequenced material: peripheral blood. These receptor sequences come from a man in his fifties with active COVID-19. CDR3s include the opening cysteine and the closing phenylalanine or tryptophan. A D gene is named only where the DNA matches it firmly. Size is stated for part of the rows, as once, few or many counts, or as a class when the clone is expanded.

cdr3_nt | cdr3_aa | j_call | v_call | d_call | clone_size
TGTGCCAGCAGCTTAAAGCGCGGGTATGGCTACACCTTC | CASSLKRGYGYTF | TRBJ1-2 | TRBV5-6 | NA | NA
TGTGCCAGCAGCGTAGATCCCGCGGGCACCGGGGAGCTGTTTTTT | CASSVDPAGTGELFF | TRBJ2-2 | TRBV9 | NA | NA
TGTGCCAGCAGCAAATCGACAGGGCGCGGCTATGGCTACACCTTC | CASSKSTGRGYGYTF | TRBJ1-2 | TRBV9 | TRBD1 | NA
TGTGCCAGCGGCGACAGGGGGCCCAATCAGCCCCAGCATTTT | CASGDRGPNQPQHF | TRBJ1-5 | TRBV27 | TRBD1 | few
TGTGCCAGCAGCTTGGGACTAGCGGGGAATTACAATGAGCAGTTCTTC | CASSLGLAGNYNEQFF | TRBJ2-1 | TRBV7-9 | TRBD2 | few
TGTGCCAGCTCAGCGGGGAGCAGGAATGAGCAGTTCTTC | CASSAGSRNEQFF | TRBJ2-1 | TRBV2 | TRBD2 | NA
TGCGCCAGCAGCGCTAGCGGGAGGATAACAGATACGCAGTATTTT | CASSASGRITDTQYF | TRBJ2-3 | TRBV5-1 | TRBD2 | NA
TGTGCCATCAAAGAGGGACTAGCGGCCTTCAATGAGCAGTTCTTC | CAIKEGLAAFNEQFF | TRBJ2-1 | TRBV10-3 | TRBD2 | NA
TGCGCCAGCAGCCAAACGGACAGGGCCCCCGGGGAGCTGTTTTTT | CASSQTDRAPGELFF | TRBJ2-2 | TRBV4-3 | TRBD1 | medium-sized
TGTGCCAGCAGTGGTAGGACTAGAAGCACAGATACGCAGTATTTT | CASSGRTRSTDTQYF | TRBJ2-3 | TRBV25-1 | TRBD2 | NA
TGCGCCAGCAGCCATGCAGGGATGTCACCCCTCCACTTT | CASSHAGMSPLHF | TRBJ1-6 | TRBV4-1 | NA | once
TGTGCCAGCAGCCAAGGACAGGGCTATGGCTACACCTTC | CASSQGQGYGYTF | TRBJ1-2 | TRBV7-8 | TRBD1 | NA
TGTGCCAGCAGCTTAGGACATTCGAACTATGGCTACACCTTC | CASSLGHSNYGYTF | TRBJ1-2 | TRBV5-6 | NA | NA
TGTGCCAGCAGTTTATCAGAGGGGAGGACTGAAGCTTTCTTT | CASSLSEGRTEAFF | TRBJ1-1 | TRBV27 | NA | few
TGCAGCGCAACCGGACAGTCGACCTACGAGCAGTACTTC | CSATGQSTYEQYF | TRBJ2-7 | TRBV29-1 | NA | NA
TGTGCCAGCAGCCTTACAGGGGGAACTGAAGCTTTCTTT | CASSLTGGTEAFF | TRBJ1-1 | TRBV7-8 | TRBD1 | NA
TGTGCCAGCAGCTTGGAGGGGAACTCCTACGAGCAGTACTTC | CASSLEGNSYEQYF | TRBJ2-7 | TRBV7-2 | NA | NA
TGTGCCAGCAGCCAGGGGTCCGGGGAGCTGTTTTTT | CASSQGSGELFF | TRBJ2-2 | TRBV6-5 | NA | NA
TGTGCCAGCAGTGACCCTTCAGGGGGCAAAAACATTCAGTACTTC | CASSDPSGGKNIQYF | TRBJ2-4 | TRBV28 | TRBD1 | NA
TGTGCCAGCAGCCAATCGAGGCTAGCGGGGGTTCATTTT | CASSQSRLAGVHF | TRBJ2-3 | TRBV4-2 | TRBD2 | NA
TGTGCCAGCAGTTTCCCTCACGGGGACACTGAAGCTTTCTTT | CASSFPHGDTEAFF | TRBJ1-1 | TRBV28 | NA | NA
TGTGCCAGCAGTGAACGCTCAGGGGGCGGAGGCTACACCTTC | CASSERSGGGGYTF | TRBJ1-2 | TRBV6-1 | TRBD1 | NA
TGTGCCAGCACCCAGCGCGTCCTCGGAGGCTACACCTTC | CASTQRVLGGYTF | TRBJ1-2 | TRBV28 | NA | NA
TGCGCCAGCAGCTCAGGGACACTCAATCAGCCCCAGCATTTT | CASSSGTLNQPQHF | TRBJ1-5 | TRBV5-1 | NA | NA
TGTGCCACTTGCAGGGGTCGAACCGGGGAGCTGTTTTTT | CATCRGRTGELFF | TRBJ2-2 | TRBV6-5 | NA | NA